The 29 T cell receptor beta chains below were found in one sample sequenced in a study of cytomegalovirus exposure and HLA in healthy donors. The PCR was carried out with 60 Vbeta primers and 13 Jbeta primers. Generated by immunoSEQ multiplex PCR, the TCRdb table keeps only in-frame clones and is missing some. The sample yields about 150,000 clones, 73% seen once. The specimen sequenced was PBMCs. The receptors come from a woman in her late teens or twenties in good health and CMV-seronegative.

As concerns this clone: A junction boundary mismatches the germline segment, possibly from a read error. The chain uses TRBV19 and TRBJ1-2; D ambiguous. Germline CDR1 reads LNHDA; CDR2 reads SQIVND (reference sequence). CDR3 size: 16 residues. CDR3 nucleotide sequence: TGTGCCAGTAGTAGTTCTTCCGGGAATCTCTGGAATGGCTACGCCTTC. Protein sequence: CASSSSSGNLWNGYAF.

In DNA, the CDR3 is TGTGCCAGCAGACTCAGGGGGCCGCCATCAGGGGAGACCCAGTACTTC. It specifies CASRLRGPPSGETQYF. The J gene is TRBJ2-5, the V gene TRBV7-3; 8 bases agree with TRBD1. V lost 6 bases, J lost 5 bases, and 14 bases stayed unmatched. This CDR3 has 16 residues. Germline CDR1 is SGHTA and CDR2 is FQGTGA.

The chain couples TRBV18 to TRBJ2-2; a weak D match, TRBD1 (5 bases). V gave up 9 bases and J gave up 0 bases, with 14 bases separating them. Germline V CDR1 and CDR2: KGHSH, LQKENI. The length of the CDR3 is 15 residues. The CDR3 here is CASSSAGPNTGELFF. CDR3 DNA sequence: TGTGCCAGTTCCTCGGCAGGGCCGAACACCGGGGAGCTGTTTTTT. The complete variable domain, with remaining parts taken from reference TRBV18 and TRBJ2-2, reads NAGVMQNPRHLVRRRGQEARLRCSPMKGHSHVYWYRQLPEEGLKFMVYLQKENIIDESGMPKERFSAEFPKEGPSILRIQQVVRGDSAAYFCASSSAGPNTGELFFGEGSRLTVL.

This clone came up once. This sequence joins TRBV18 and TRBJ2-7, with D possibly being TRBD1 (5 bases). Per the germline V gene, CDR1 is KGHSH and CDR2 is LQKENI. V lost 3 bases to trimming and J lost 0 bases, with 15 bases between them. The CDR3 length is 16 residues. CDR3 nucleotides: TGTGCCAGCTCACCGACGGTAGGGGTAAGCTCCTACGAGCAGTACGTC. Its protein is CASSPTVGVSSYEQYV.

This sequence joins TRBV9 and TRBJ2-2; D is possibly TRBD2 (6 bases). Germline V lookup: CDR1 SGDLS, CDR2 YYNGEE. The CDR3 has 15 amino acids. V shed 1 base and J shed 4 bases, with 11 bases lying between them. CDR3 residues: CASSVSSAFTGELFF. CDR3 coding DNA: TGTGCCAGCAGCGTATCTAGCGCCTTCACCGGGGAGCTGTTTTTT.

This clone was seen a single time. The CDR3 loop reads CASSVGTSGPYQETQYF. The CDR3 nucleotides are TGTGCCAGCAGCGTCGGGACTAGCGGGCCGTACCAAGAGACCCAGTACTTC. The chain is built from TRBV9 and TRBJ2-5; 12 bases line up with TRBD2. Germline V lookup: CDR1 SGDLS, CDR2 YYNGEE. The CDR3 runs to 17 residues. V lost 2 bases and J lost 0; bases outside the gene matches: 5.

The V and J genes are TRBV4-3 and TRBJ2-5; 15 positions match TRBD2. This CDR3 has 18 residues. The V segment lost 1 base and the J segment 4 bases; nucleotides outside the gene matches: 7. CDR1 and CDR2 (germline): LGHNA, YSLEER. The chain's CDR3 is CASSQVPGLAGGRETQYF. The CDR3 nucleotides read TGCGCCAGCAGCCAAGTCCCTGGACTAGCGGGAGGGCGAGAGACCCAGTACTTC.

The chain employs TRBV18 and TRBJ2-1; D not resolved. Per the germline V gene, CDR1 is KGHSH and CDR2 is LQKENI. The CDR3 sequence is 14 residues long. Deletions cut 0 bases from V and 4 bases from J, with 7 bases between. This chain's CDR3 is CASSPPSGYNEQFF. CDR3 sequence (DNA): TGTGCCAGCTCACCACCTTCGGGTTACAATGAGCAGTTCTTC.

V is TRBV7-2 and J is TRBJ2-5; a possible D gene is TRBD2 (5 bases). Trimming stripped 1 base from V and 1 base from J, with 10 bases between. In germline, CDR1 is SGHTA, CDR2 FQGNSA. This CDR3 comprises 15 residues. The CDR3 region has the DNA TGTGCCAGCAGCTTAGGATCGGGGTCCCAAGAGACCCAGTACTTC. This codes for CASSLGSGSQETQYF.

This clone was picked up one time. The chain has TRBV4-3 and TRBJ1-3; D call uncertain. CDR3 length equals 14 residues. The V gene lost 2 bases and the J gene lost 7 bases, with 12 bases spanning the gap. The germline V gene has CDR1 LGHNA and CDR2 YSLEER. The CDR3 DNA reads as TGCGCCAGCAGCCAATATGTCATTGAGAACACCATATATTTT. Translated: CASSQYVIENTIYF.

This chain uses TRBV25-1 with TRBJ2-7; the D gene is possibly TRBD1 (6 bases). This CDR3 is 16 amino acids long. Between the trimmed V and J ends, which lost 4 bases and 1 base, there was a span of 17 bases. CDR1 MGHDK and CDR2 SYGVNS come from the germline V gene. CDR3 amino acids: CASSAPGTPGSYEQYF. CDR3 coding DNA: TGTGCCAGCAGTGCCCCCGGGACACCGGGATCCTACGAGCAGTACTTC.

Comments on this clone: The same CDR3 arises from other DNA sequences in this sample as well. The V and J genes are TRBV6-6 and TRBJ2-3; 7 bases match TRBD1. Germline V gene sequence: CDR1 MNHNY, CDR2 SVGAGI (reference sequence). The CDR3 is 16 residues long. The V gene end was trimmed by 5 bases and the J gene end by 4 bases; junction bases not matched to a gene: 12. CDR3 in DNA: TGTGCCAGCAGTAAAGGGACAGTGCAGGGCCCAGATACGCAGTATTTT. Amino acids: CASSKGTVQGPDTQYF.

V is TRBV5-3 and J is TRBJ2-1, with TRBD2 matching over 7 bases. TRBV5-3 has ORF status, its function being uncertain. The CDR3 is 19 amino acids. Trimming cost V 4 bases and J 2 bases; bases outside gene matches: 18. CDR3 sequence (DNA): TGTGCCAGAAGCCGTTTGGGCGGGAGAGCCCCACAAACCTACAATGAGCAGTTCTTC. Translating gives CARSRLGGRAPQTYNEQFF.

This clone was picked up a small number of times. The gene calls are TRBV4-3 and TRBJ1-1, with D tentatively TRBD1 (5 bases). The length of the CDR3 is 14 residues. Germline CDR1 LGHNA, CDR2 YSLEER. V gave up 3 bases and J gave up 8 bases, with 16 bases separating them. In DNA, the CDR3 is TGCGCCAGCAGCCACGGCGTGGGGGGACTGGAAGCTTTCTTT. Protein sequence: CASSHGVGGLEAFF.

The genes are TRBV27 and TRBJ1-1, with 8 nucleotides matching TRBD1. The trim removed 8 bases at V and 4 bases at J, leaving 6 bases unmatched. This CDR3 has 13 residues. Germline CDR1 is MNHEY and CDR2 is SMNVEV (reference sequence). In DNA form, the CDR3 reads TGTGCCAGCTCGGACAGGGTGTTCACTGAAGCTTTCTTT. Protein product: CASSDRVFTEAFF.

The chain links TRBV27 to TRBJ2-7; 13 bases agree with TRBD2. This CDR3 has 16 amino acids. The germline gives CDR1 MNHEY, CDR2 SMNVEV (reference sequence). J gave up 3 bases and V 8 bases, and 10 bases lay outside the gene matches. The CDR3 sequence: CASSVLTSGGGYEQYF. Here the CDR3 DNA reads TGTGCCAGCTCTGTGCTCACTAGCGGGGGGGGCTACGAGCAGTACTTC.

V gene TRBV4-2 combines with J gene TRBJ2-3, with D tentatively TRBD2 (7 bases). This CDR3 region has 18 residues. Deletions cut 0 bases from V and 7 bases from J, with 23 bases between. Germline lookup yields CDR1 LGHNA and CDR2 YNFKEQ. Here the CDR3 reads CASSQDQPGGGAGYTQYF. The CDR3 DNA reads as TGTGCCAGCAGCCAAGACCAACCGGGTGGGGGGGCGGGATATACGCAGTATTTT.

This clone was observed a handful of times. The chain joins TRBV6-5 to TRBJ1-1; TRBD1 is a possible D gene (5 bases). Looked up from germline, CDR1 is MNHEY and CDR2 is SVGAGI. The CDR3 runs 13 residues. The V end was cut by 8 bases, the J end by 1 base, with 11 bases between. CDR3 bases: TGTGCCAGCGGTTTTACAGGGAACACTGAAGCTTTCTTT. Translated: CASGFTGNTEAFF.

V and J are TRBV2 and TRBJ2-1, with D possibly matching TRBD1 (7 bases). This CDR3 has 14 residues. Germline V lookup: CDR1 SNHLY, CDR2 FYNNEI. Trimming removed 3 bases at V and 5 bases at J, with 11 bases between. The CDR3 loop reads CASSEGGQNNEQFF. As DNA, the CDR3 is TGTGCCAGCAGTGAGGGGGGACAGAACAATGAGCAGTTCTTC.

The chain is built from TRBV7-2 and TRBJ2-5, with TRBD2 as a possible D gene (6 bases). The V gene lost 4 bases and the J gene lost 3 bases, with 18 bases spanning the gap. The CDR3 covers 16 residues. Germline V gene data show CDR1 as SGHTA and CDR2 as FQGNSA. The CDR3 loop reads CASSSVGTLAEETQYF. CDR3 DNA sequence: TGTGCCAGCAGCTCAGTTGGGACTCTTGCCGAAGAGACCCAGTACTTC.

The rearrangement joins TRBV7-2 to TRBJ1-6, with unresolved D. CDR1 and CDR2 from the germline V gene are SGHTA and FQGNSA. V was trimmed by 2 bases and J by 7 bases, leaving 18 bases between them. The CDR3 runs to 17 residues. The CDR3 DNA is TGTGCCAGCAGCTTACTCCCTTTGGCAGATACGAATTCACCCCTCCACTTT. It specifies CASSLLPLADTNSPLHF. Based on the CDR3 plus reference TRBV7-2 and TRBJ1-6, the full variable domain is GAGVSQSPSNKVTEKGKDVELRCDPISGHTALYWYRQSLGQGLEFLIYFQGNSAPDKSGLPSDRFSAERTGGSVSTLTIQRTQQEDSAVYLCASSLLPLADTNSPLHFGNGTRLTVT.

The chain has TRBV6-5 and TRBJ2-3; D is possibly TRBD1 (6 bases). The CDR3 has 16 amino acids. In germline, CDR1 is MNHEY, CDR2 SVGAGI. V lost 4 bases and J lost 3, with 17 bases in between. The CDR3: CASSSLFRGRTDTQYF. The CDR3 nucleotides read TGTGCCAGCAGTTCACTTTTCAGGGGTAGGACAGATACGCAGTATTTT.

This chain uses TRBV6-5 with TRBJ2-5; 8 bases match TRBD1. The CDR3 has 11 residues. Trimming at V came to 10 bases and at J to 5 bases, leaving 3 bases not matched to a gene. Germline values: CDR1 MNHEY, CDR2 SVGAGI. The CDR3 loop reads CATGGGETQYF. In DNA form, the CDR3 reads TGTGCCACAGGGGGCGGGGAGACCCAGTACTTC.

The V call is TRBV5-1, the J call TRBJ1-2, with 7 positions matching TRBD1. This CDR3 has 13 amino acids. V lost 2 bases and J lost 4; bases outside the gene matches: 2. Per the germline V gene, CDR1 is SGHRS and CDR2 is YFSETQ. CDR3 protein: CASSLRQGYGYTF. The CDR3 bases are TGCGCCAGCAGCTTACGACAGGGCTATGGCTACACCTTC.

V is TRBV20-1 and J is TRBJ2-5; D is undetermined. Per the germline V gene, CDR1 is DFQATT and CDR2 is SNEGSKA (reference sequence). The length of the CDR3 is 11 residues. Trimming took 2 bases from V and 5 from J, leaving 6 bases between them. In nucleotides, the CDR3 is TGCAGTGCTAGATTCCTGGAGACCCAGTACTTC. This codes for CSARFLETQYF.

The rearrangement joins TRBV9 to TRBJ2-3; D gene unclear. V shed 0 bases and J shed 6 bases, with 8 bases lying between them. The CDR3 is 13 residues long. Germline V gene lookup returns CDR1 SGDLS and CDR2 YYNGEE. The CDR3, as DNA: TGTGCCAGCAGCGTAGAACAGACGGATACGCAGTATTTT. This codes for CASSVEQTDTQYF.

V usage is TRBV6-5 and J usage is TRBJ1-5; D is uncertain. The CDR3 runs to 13 residues. V was pared by 5 bases and J by 7 bases, with 12 bases between. CDR1 MNHEY and CDR2 SVGAGI come from the germline V gene. CDR3 nucleotides: TGTGCCAGCAGTCCGGACGGGATCCAGCCCCAGCATTTT. Protein sequence: CASSPDGIQPQHF.

V is TRBV5-5 and J is TRBJ1-4, with 10 bases matching TRBD1. The ends lost 4 bases at V and 8 bases at J; junction bases unmatched: 8. Germline V gives CDR1 SGHKS, CDR2 YYEKEE (reference sequence). The CDR3 totals 15 residues. CDR3 protein: CASSVPTGGKEKLFF. CDR3 bases: TGTGCCAGCAGCGTCCCGACAGGGGGCAAGGAAAAACTGTTTTTT.

The J gene is TRBJ2-5, the V gene TRBV2, with D uncertain. Trimming stripped 1 base from V and 2 bases from J, with 11 bases between. The V gene's germline CDR1 is SNHLY and CDR2 FYNNEI. The CDR3 consists of 15 residues. CDR3 sequence reads: CASSEVSRLQETQYF. In nucleotides, the CDR3 is TGTGCCAGCAGTGAAGTATCCAGGCTACAAGAGACCCAGTACTTC.